The 16 T cell receptor beta chains below all came from one sample that was sequenced in a study of T cells in Graves' hyperthyroidism and ophthalmopathy. Regions amplified from RNA transcripts were the TCR beta CDR3 regions. HTBI primers drove first-round RT-PCR of the TCR CDR3. TCRdb independently ran MiXCR on the multiplex PCR reads; one entry per CDR3 protein. The sample has approximately 400,000 distinct CDR3 sequences; about 25% are singletons. The sample comprised blood. Every receptor here comes from a man in his forties or fifties with Graves' hyperthyroidism.

The chain links TRBV13 to TRBJ1-6; 8 bases are shared with TRBD1. Losses at the gene ends were 5 bases for V and 7 bases for J; bases not matched to a gene: 4. The CDR3 has 14 amino acids. From germline, CDR1 is PRHDT and CDR2 FYEKMQ (reference sequence). CDR3 amino acids: CASSPGQANSPLHF. Here the CDR3 DNA reads TGTGCCAGCAGCCCGGGACAGGCGAATTCACCCCTCCACTTT.

This clonotype was seen a handful of times. The gene calls are TRBV9 and TRBJ2-4; D may be TRBD2 (6 bases). CDR3 length: 14 amino acids. Per the germline V gene, CDR1 is SGDLS and CDR2 is YYNGEE. The ends were cut back, 3 bases at V and 0 bases at J, with 7 bases in the middle. CDR3 sequence: CASSEGLAKNIQYF. The CDR3 DNA is TGTGCCAGCAGCGAGGGACTAGCCAAAAACATTCAGTACTTC. Full variable domain (rest looked up from reference TRBV9 and TRBJ2-4): DSGVTQTPKHLITATGQRVTLRCSPRSGDLSVYWYQQSLDQGLQFLIQYYNGEERAKGNILERFSAQQFPDLHSELNLSSLELGDSALYFCASSEGLAKNIQYFGAGTRLSVL.

In its sample, this clonotype was seen a few times. This chain links TRBV6-1 with TRBJ2-2; the D is unclear. The ends were cut back, 3 bases at V and 2 bases at J, with 7 bases in the middle. Germline CDR1 is MNHNS and CDR2 is SASEGT. The CDR3 is made up of 14 amino acids. The CDR3 region is CASSDSRNTGELFF. In DNA, the CDR3 is TGTGCCAGCAGTGACTCCCGAAACACCGGGGAGCTGTTTTTT.

This clonotype was recorded at least ten times. This chain connects TRBV5-1 to TRBJ2-3, with 8 bases lining up with TRBD2. This CDR3 contains 16 residues. The V gene end was trimmed by 0 bases and the J gene end by 3 bases; junction bases not matched to a gene: 6. CDR1 SGHRS and CDR2 YFSETQ come from the germline V gene. CDR3 bases: TGCGCCAGCAGCTTGGACAGCGGGAGACGAACAGATACGCAGTATTTT. Its translation: CASSLDSGRRTDTQYF.

This clonotype came up many times. The CDR3 DNA sequence: TGTGCCAGCAGCCTTGGTCCCCCCTCCAGTGAGCAGTTCTTC. This translates into CASSLGPPSSEQFF. The chain employs TRBV12-3 or TRBV12-4 and TRBJ2-1; unclear D gene. The V gene lost 6 bases and the J gene lost 9 bases, with 18 bases spanning the gap. The CDR3 runs to 14 residues.

To note about this clonotype: This sequence may be a read error, since a much larger clone differs from it by one base. The chain joins TRBV27 to TRBJ2-7, with D unclear. The J call may be mistaken, given a closer DNA end match to TRBJ2-1. The germline CDR1 and CDR2 sequences are MNHEY and SMNVEV (reference sequence). This CDR3 has 16 residues. Written as DNA, the CDR3 is TGTGCCAGCAGTTTAGTATGGCAGACGAGCTCCTACGAGCAGTTCTTC. Translated, it gives CASSLVWQTSSYEQFF.

This clonotype is termed medium-sized. The genes are TRBV5-1 and TRBJ2-3; D is undetermined. Germline values: CDR1 SGHRS, CDR2 YFSETQ. This CDR3 comprises 14 residues. The ends were cut back, 0 bases at V and 3 bases at J, with 8 bases in the middle. CDR3 region: CASSLAVSTDTQYF. CDR3 sequence (DNA): TGCGCCAGCAGCTTGGCCGTATCAACAGATACGCAGTATTTT.

This sequence joins TRBV3-1 and TRBJ2-7; D gene unclear. The germline CDR1 and CDR2 sequences are LGHDT and YNNKEL (reference sequence). The CDR3 runs to 13 residues. The V and J ends lost 2 bases and 5 bases respectively, with 10 bases between them. The CDR3 DNA sequence: TGTGCCAGCAGCCAAAGCGATGGAGACGAGCAGTACTTC. Amino acids: CASSQSDGDEQYF.

This chain connects TRBV27 to TRBJ2-4; 7 bases line up with TRBD1. Trimming cost V 5 bases and J 6 bases; bases outside gene matches: 4. The CDR3 is 13 residues long. Germline V lookup: CDR1 MNHEY, CDR2 SMNVEV (reference sequence). CDR3 sequence reads: CASSLGGLNIQYF. The CDR3 coding sequence is TGTGCCAGCAGTCTAGGGGGCTTAAACATTCAGTACTTC.

The CDR3 spells CASRWTSGRAVGETQYF. For the CDR3, the DNA is TGTGCCAGCAGATGGACTAGCGGGAGGGCCGTTGGGGAGACCCAGTACTTC. V gene TRBV6-1 combines with J gene TRBJ2-5; 15 bases agree with TRBD2. From germline, CDR1 is MNHNS and CDR2 SASEGT. The trim removed 6 bases at V and 5 bases at J, leaving 10 bases unmatched. The CDR3 is made up of 17 amino acids.

This clonotype was detected a few times. This sequence joins TRBV29-1 and TRBJ1-2; D remains ambiguous. Trimming left V 5 bases short and J 2 bases short, with 18 bases between. Germline CDR1 is SQVTM and CDR2 is ANQGSEA. This CDR3 has 15 amino acids. Written as DNA, the CDR3 is TGCAGCGTTTTCGGTACCGGGGAAGAAAACTATGGCTACACCTTC. Its translation: CSVFGTGEENYGYTF.

This clonotype was detected a few times. J is TRBJ2-7 and V is TRBV6-5; D is uncertain. The CDR3 spans 15 residues. V was trimmed by 2 bases and J by 1 base, leaving 12 bases between them. Looked up from germline, CDR1 is MNHEY and CDR2 is SVGAGI. In DNA, the CDR3 is TGTGCCAGCAGTTACCGTTTCCTGGAGTCCTACGAGCAGTACTTC. Its protein is CASSYRFLESYEQYF.

This chain joins TRBV28 and TRBJ2-6, with 10 bases lining up with TRBD1. V gave up 6 bases and J gave up 0 bases; unmatched junction bases: 8. Germline V gives CDR1 MDHEN, CDR2 SYDVKM. The CDR3 runs 18 residues. Here the CDR3 DNA reads TGTGCCAGCAGCACGATAGGGACAGGGGTCTCTGGGGCCAACGTCCTGACTTTC. This gives the protein CASSTIGTGVSGANVLTF.

This clonotype appeared a few times. The chain uses TRBV5-1 and TRBJ2-1; TRBD2 matches at 10 bases. The CDR3 loop spans 16 amino acids. Unmatched junction bases numbered 6, after V lost 0 bases and J lost 6 bases. Germline-derived CDR1 and CDR2 are SGHRS and YFSETQ. The CDR3 is CASSLALRTSGNEQFF. CDR3 coding DNA: TGCGCCAGCAGCTTGGCCCTTAGGACTAGCGGCAATGAGCAGTTCTTC.

The rearrangement joins TRBV2 to TRBJ1-2; the D is unclear. The CDR3 has 14 residues. V lost 2 bases to trimming and J lost 4 bases, with 11 bases between them. Looked up from germline, CDR1 is SNHLY and CDR2 is FYNNEI. The CDR3 coding sequence is TGTGCCAGCAGTGAAAGGTCAGCGGCCTATGGCTACACCTTC. Amino acids: CASSERSAAYGYTF.

The V call is TRBV19, the J call TRBJ1-5, with TRBD1 matching over 7 bases. Per germline, CDR1 LNHDA and CDR2 SQIVND (reference sequence). Germline trimming cut 1 base from V and 3 bases from J; bases unmatched to any gene: 3. CDR3 length: 15 residues. CDR3 in amino acids: CASSIGRGVNQPQHF. CDR3 DNA sequence: TGTGCCAGTAGTATAGGCAGGGGGGTCAATCAGCCCCAGCATTTT.